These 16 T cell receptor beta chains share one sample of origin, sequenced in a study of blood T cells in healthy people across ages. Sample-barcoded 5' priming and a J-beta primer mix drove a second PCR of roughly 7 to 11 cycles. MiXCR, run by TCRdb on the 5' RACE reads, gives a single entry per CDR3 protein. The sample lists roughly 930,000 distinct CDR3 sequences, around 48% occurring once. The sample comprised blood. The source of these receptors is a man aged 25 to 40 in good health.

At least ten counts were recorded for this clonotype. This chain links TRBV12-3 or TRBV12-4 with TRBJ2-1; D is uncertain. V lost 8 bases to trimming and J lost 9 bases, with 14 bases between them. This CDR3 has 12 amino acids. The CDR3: CASGVYRGEQFF. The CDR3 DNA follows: TGTGCCAGCGGTGTCTACCGCGGTGAGCAGTTCTTC.

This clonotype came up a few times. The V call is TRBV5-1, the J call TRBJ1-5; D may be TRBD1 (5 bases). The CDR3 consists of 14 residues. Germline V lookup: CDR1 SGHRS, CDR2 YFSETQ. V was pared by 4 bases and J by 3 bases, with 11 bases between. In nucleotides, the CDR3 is TGCGCCAGCAGCAGGGACCCCGACAATCAGCCCCAGCATTTT. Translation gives CASSRDPDNQPQHF.

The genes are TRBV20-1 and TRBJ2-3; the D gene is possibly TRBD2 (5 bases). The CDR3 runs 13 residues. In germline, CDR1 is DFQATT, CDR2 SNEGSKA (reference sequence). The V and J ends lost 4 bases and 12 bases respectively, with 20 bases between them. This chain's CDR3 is CSAIPPEARAQYF. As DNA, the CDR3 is TGCAGTGCTATTCCCCCCGAGGCGAGGGCTCAGTATTTT.

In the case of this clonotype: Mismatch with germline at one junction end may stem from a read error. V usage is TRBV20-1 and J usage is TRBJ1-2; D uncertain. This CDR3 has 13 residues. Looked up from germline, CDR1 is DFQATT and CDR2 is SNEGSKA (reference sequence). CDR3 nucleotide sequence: TGCAGTGCTGGAGATTGGGAGGGCTATGGCTACACCTTC. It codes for CSAGDWEGYGYTF.

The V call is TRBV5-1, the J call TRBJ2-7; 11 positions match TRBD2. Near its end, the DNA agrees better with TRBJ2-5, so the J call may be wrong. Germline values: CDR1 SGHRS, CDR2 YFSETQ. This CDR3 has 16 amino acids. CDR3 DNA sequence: TGCGCCAGCAGCTCGATTAGCGGGGGGGAAGGAGAGACCCAGTACTTC. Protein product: CASSSISGGEGETQYF.

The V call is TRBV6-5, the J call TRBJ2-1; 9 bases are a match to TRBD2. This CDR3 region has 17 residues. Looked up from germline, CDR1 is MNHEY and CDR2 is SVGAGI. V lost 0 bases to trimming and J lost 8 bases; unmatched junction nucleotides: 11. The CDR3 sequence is CASSYSASGVGRDEQFF. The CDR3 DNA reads TGTGCCAGCAGTTACTCCGCTAGCGGGGTAGGGAGGGATGAGCAGTTCTTC.

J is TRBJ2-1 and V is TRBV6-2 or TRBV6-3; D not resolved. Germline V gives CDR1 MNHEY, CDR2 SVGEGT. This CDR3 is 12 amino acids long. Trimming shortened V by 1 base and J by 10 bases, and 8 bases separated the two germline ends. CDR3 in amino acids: CASSYYSSEQFF. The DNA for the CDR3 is TGTGCCAGCAGTTACTACAGTAGCGAGCAGTTCTTC.

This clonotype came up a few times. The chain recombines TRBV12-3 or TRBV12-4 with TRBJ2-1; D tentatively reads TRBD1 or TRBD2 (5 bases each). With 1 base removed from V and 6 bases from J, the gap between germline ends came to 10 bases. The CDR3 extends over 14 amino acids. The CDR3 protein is CASSLGGTLNEQFF. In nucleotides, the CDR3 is TGTGCCAGCAGTTTAGGGGGGACCCTCAATGAGCAGTTCTTC.

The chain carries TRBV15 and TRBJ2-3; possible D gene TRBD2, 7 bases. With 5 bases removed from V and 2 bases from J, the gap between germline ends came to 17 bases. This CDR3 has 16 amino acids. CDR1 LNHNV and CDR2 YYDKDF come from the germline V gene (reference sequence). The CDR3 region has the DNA TGTGCCACCAGCTCCGGGGGGCGGGCGCTCACAGATACGCAGTATTTT. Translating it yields CATSSGGRALTDTQYF.

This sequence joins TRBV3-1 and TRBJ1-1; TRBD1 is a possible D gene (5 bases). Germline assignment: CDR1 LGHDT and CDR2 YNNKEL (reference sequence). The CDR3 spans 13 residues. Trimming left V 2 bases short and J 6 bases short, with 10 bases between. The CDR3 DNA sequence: TGTGCCAGCAGCCAAAGGGGCATGGCTGAAGCTTTCTTT. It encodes CASSQRGMAEAFF.

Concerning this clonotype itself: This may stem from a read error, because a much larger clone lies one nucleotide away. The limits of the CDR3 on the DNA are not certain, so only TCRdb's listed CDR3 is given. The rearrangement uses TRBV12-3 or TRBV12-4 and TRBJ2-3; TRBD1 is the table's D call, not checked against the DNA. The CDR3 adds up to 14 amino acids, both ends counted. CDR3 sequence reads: CASRVGQGADTEYF.

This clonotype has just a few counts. CDR3 sequence reads: CASSHLANTEAFF. The DNA of the CDR3 is TGTGCCAGCAGCCATTTGGCGAACACTGAAGCTTTCTTT. The chain employs TRBV3-1 and TRBJ1-1; D unclear. V was cut by 3 bases and J by 1 base, with 6 bases left in between. Germline V gives CDR1 LGHDT, CDR2 YNNKEL (reference sequence). The CDR3 totals 13 residues.

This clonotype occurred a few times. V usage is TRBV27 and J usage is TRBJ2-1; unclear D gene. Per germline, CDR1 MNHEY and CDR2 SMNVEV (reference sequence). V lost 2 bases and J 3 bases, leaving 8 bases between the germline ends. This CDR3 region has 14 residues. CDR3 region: CASSLRASYNEQFF. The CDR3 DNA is TGTGCCAGCAGTTTAAGGGCGAGCTACAATGAGCAGTTCTTC.

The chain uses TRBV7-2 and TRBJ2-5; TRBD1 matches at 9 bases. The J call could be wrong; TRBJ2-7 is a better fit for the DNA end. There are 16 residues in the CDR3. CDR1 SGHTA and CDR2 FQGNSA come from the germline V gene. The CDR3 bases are TGTGCCAGCAGCTTAGAGGGGGACAGGGCGAGATTCGAGCAGTACTTC. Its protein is CASSLEGDRARFEQYF.

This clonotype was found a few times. CDR3 DNA sequence: TGTGCCAGCAGTTTAACGGAGAATACCTACGAGCAGTACTTC. It specifies CASSLTENTYEQYF. This rearrangement joins TRBV12-3 or TRBV12-4 to TRBJ2-7, with unresolved D. Trimming cost V 2 bases and J 2 bases, with 10 bases left between them. This CDR3 is built from 14 residues.

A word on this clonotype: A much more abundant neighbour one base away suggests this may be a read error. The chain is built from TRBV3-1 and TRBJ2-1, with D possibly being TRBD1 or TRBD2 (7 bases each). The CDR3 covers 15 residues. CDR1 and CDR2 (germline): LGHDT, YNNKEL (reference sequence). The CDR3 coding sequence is TGTGCCAGCAGTTCCCAGGGGGGGGGAAACAATGGGCAGTTCTTC. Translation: CASSSQGGGNNGQFF.